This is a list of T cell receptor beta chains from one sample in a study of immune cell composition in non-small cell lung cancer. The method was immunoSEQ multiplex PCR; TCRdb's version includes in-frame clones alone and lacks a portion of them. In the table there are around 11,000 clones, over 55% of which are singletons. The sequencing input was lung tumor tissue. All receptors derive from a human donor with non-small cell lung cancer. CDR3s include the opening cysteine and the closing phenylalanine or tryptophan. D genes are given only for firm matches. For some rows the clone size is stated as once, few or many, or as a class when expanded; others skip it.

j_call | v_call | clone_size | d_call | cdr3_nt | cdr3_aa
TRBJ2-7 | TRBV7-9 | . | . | TGTGCCAGCAGCTTACAGTCCGCCACTAGTGGCTACGAGCAGTACTTC | CASSLQSATSGYEQYF
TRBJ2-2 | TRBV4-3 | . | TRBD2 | TGCGCCAGCAGCCAAGATCCGGGGGGGGGCGGACTAGCGGGAGGACACACCGGGGAGCTGTTTTTT | CASSQDPGGGGLAGGHTGELFF
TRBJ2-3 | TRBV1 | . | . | TGCACCAGCAGCCGCTGGGCCGGGACTAGCGCCGCAGATACGCAGTATTTT | CTSSRWAGTSAADTQYF
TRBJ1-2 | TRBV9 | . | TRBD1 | TGTGCCAGCAGCGTACAGGGGGGCTATGGCTACACCTTC | CASSVQGGYGYTF
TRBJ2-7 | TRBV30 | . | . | TGTGCCTGGAGCTCGGGACTCACCTACGAGCAGTACTTC | CAWSSGLTYEQYF
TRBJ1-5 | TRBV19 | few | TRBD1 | TGTGCCAGTAGTGTAACAGGGGGCAATCAGCCCCAGCATTTT | CASSVTGGNQPQHF
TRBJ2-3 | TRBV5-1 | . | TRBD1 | TGCGCCAGTTCACAGGGGGCTAGCACAGATACGCAGTATTTT | CASSQGASTDTQYF
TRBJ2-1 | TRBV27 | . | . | TGTGCCAGCAGTTTATTGCCGGGGGGCCATGAGCAGTTCTTC | CASSLLPGGHEQFF
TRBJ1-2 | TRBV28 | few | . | TGTGCCAGCAGTTCAAACTATGGCTACACCTTC | CASSSNYGYTF
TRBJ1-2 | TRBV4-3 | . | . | TGCGCCAGCAGCCAAGAGACGGGAGCAATCTATGGCTACACCTTC | CASSQETGAIYGYTF
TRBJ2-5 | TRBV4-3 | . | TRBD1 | TGCGCCAGCAGCCATGGACAGGGTTTGACAGAGACCCAGTACTTC | CASSHGQGLTETQYF
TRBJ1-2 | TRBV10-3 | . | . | TGTGCCATCAGTGAGAGACGGGACACTTATGGCTACACCTTC | CAISERRDTYGYTF
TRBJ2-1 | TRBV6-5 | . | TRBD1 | TGTGCCAGCAAACCAGGACAGGGGGCGAATGAGCAGTTCTTC | CASKPGQGANEQFF
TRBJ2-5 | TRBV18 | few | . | TGTGCCAGCTCCCCCGACCAGGGAGAGACCCAGTACTTC | CASSPDQGETQYF
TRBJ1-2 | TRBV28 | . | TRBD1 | TGTGCCAGCAATCCCCGGGACAGGAGAAACTATGGCTACACCTTC | CASNPRDRRNYGYTF
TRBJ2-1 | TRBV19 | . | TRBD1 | TGTGCCAGTAGTATAGGATCAGGGGGTGGAAGATATCGCAATGAGCAGTTCTTC | CASSIGSGGGRYRNEQFF
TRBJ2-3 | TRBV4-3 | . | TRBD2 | TGCGCCAGCAGCCAAGGGTTCGGGCGGGGAGGGGCAGATACGCAGTATTTT | CASSQGFGRGGADTQYF
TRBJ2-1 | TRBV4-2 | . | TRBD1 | TGTGCCAGCAGCCAAGTCTCCGGGACAGGGTCCGGTCATGAGCAGTTCTTC | CASSQVSGTGSGHEQFF
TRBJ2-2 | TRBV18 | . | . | TGTGCCAGCTCACCGGACCGCGGGTACACCGGGGAGCTGTTTTTT | CASSPDRGYTGELFF
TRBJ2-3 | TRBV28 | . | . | TGTGCCAGCGGAGAAACAGGAGATACGCAGTATTTT | CASGETGDTQYF
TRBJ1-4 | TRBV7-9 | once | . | TGTGCCAGCAGCTCAAGGGAGGGGCGGGGAAAACTGTTTTTT | CASSSREGRGKLFF
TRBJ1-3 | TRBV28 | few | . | TGTGCCAGCAGTTTACAGGGGTGGGCTGGAAACACCATATATTTT | CASSLQGWAGNTIYF
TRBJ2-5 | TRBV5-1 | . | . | TGCGCCAGCTCGGTGGAGCAAGAGACCCAGTACTTC | CASSVEQETQYF
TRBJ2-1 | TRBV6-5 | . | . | TGTGCCAGCAGTTACACGGTCCTCAATGAGCAGTTCTTC | CASSYTVLNEQFF
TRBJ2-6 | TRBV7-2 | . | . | TGTGCCAGCAGCTCCCGGGGGAACTCTGGGGCCAACGTCCTGACTTTC | CASSSRGNSGANVLTF
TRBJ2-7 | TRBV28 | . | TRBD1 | TGTGCCAGCAGTTTCACCGGGACAGGGGGTTACGAGCAGTACTTC | CASSFTGTGGYEQYF
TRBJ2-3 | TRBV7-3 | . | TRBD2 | TGTGCCAGCAGCTTACACCCGAGCGGGAGCGGTGCAGGCACAGATACGCAGTATTTT | CASSLHPSGSGAGTDTQYF